The clone carrying this T cell receptor (beta chain) occurred many times. Using RNA transcripts as the source, TCR beta CDR3 regions were amplified. The primer set for the first-round RT-PCR of the TCR CDR3 was HTBI. TCRdb analysed the multiplex PCR reads with MiXCR anew, one entry per CDR3 protein. This table has hundreds of thousands of distinct CDR3 sequences, approximately 40% appearing once. The data stem from a study of T cells in Graves' hyperthyroidism and ophthalmopathy. The CDR3 spans 15 residues. V shed 6 bases and J shed 5 bases, with 20 bases lying between them. Per the germline V gene, CDR1 is SNHLY and CDR2 is FYNNEI.

The TCR comes from a man in his late teens or twenties with Graves' hyperthyroidism. The sample consisted of blood. This chain uses TRBV2 with TRBJ2-7, with TRBD2 as a possible D gene (6 bases). CDR3 loop: CASRWRGRQENEQYF. CDR3 nucleotide sequence: TGTGCCAGCAGGTGGAGGGGCAGGCAAGAGAACGAGCAGTACTTC.